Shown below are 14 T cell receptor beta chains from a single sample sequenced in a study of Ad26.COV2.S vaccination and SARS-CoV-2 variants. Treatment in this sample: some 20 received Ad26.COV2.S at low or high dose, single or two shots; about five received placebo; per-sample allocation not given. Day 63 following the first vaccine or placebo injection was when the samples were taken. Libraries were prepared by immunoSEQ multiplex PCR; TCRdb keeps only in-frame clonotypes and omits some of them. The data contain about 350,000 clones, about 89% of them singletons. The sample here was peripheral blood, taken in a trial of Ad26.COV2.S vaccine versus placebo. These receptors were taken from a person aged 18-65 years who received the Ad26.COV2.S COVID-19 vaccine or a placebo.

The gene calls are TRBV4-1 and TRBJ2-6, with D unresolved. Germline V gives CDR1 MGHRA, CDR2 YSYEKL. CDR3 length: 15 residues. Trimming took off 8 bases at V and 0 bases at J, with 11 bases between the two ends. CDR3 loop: CASHDGFSGANVLTF. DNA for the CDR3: TGCGCCAGCCATGACGGCTTCTCTGGGGCCAACGTCCTGACTTTC.

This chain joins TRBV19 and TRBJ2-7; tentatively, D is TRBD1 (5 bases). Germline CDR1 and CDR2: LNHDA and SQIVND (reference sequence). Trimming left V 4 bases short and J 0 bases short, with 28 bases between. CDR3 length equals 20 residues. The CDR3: CASSKKRGSGHHQLSYEQYF. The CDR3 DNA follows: TGTGCCAGTAGTAAAAAAAGGGGCTCCGGACACCACCAGCTCTCCTACGAGCAGTACTTC. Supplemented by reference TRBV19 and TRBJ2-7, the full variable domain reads DGGITQSPKYLFRKEGQNVTLSCEQNLNHDAMYWYRQDPGQGLRLIYYSQIVNDFQKGDIAEGYSVSREKKESFPLTVTSAQKNPTAFYLCASSKKRGSGHHQLSYEQYFGPGTRLTVT.

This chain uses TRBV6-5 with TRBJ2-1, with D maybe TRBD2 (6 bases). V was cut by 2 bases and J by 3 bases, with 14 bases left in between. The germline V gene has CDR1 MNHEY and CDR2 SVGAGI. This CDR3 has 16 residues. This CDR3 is CASSYKPGAGYNEQFF. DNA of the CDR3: TGTGCCAGCAGTTACAAGCCGGGAGCGGGCTACAATGAGCAGTTCTTC.

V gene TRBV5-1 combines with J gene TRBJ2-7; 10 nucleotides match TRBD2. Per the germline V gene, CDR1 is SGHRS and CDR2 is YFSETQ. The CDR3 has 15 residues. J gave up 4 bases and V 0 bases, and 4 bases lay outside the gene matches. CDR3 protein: CASSLVELAGYEQYF. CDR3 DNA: TGCGCCAGCAGCTTGGTTGAACTAGCGGGGTACGAGCAGTACTTC.

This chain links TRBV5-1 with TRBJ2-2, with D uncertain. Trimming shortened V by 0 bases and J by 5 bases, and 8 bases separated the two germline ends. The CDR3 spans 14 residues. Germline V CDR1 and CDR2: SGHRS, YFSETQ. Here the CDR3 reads CASSLVAATGELFF. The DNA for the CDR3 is TGCGCCAGCAGCTTGGTGGCAGCTACCGGGGAGCTGTTTTTT.

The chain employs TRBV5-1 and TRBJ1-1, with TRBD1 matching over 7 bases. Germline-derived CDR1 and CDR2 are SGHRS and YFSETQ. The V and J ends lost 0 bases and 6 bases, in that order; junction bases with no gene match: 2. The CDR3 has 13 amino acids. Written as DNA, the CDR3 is TGCGCCAGCAGCTTGGAGCAGGGGGCTGAAGCTTTCTTT. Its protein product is CASSLEQGAEAFF.

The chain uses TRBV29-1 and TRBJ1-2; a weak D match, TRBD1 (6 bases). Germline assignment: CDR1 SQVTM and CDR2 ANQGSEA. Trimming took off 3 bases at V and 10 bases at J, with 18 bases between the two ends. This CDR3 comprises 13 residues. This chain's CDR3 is CSVEWGRLGDYTF. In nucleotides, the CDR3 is TGCAGCGTTGAGTGGGGGCGTCTAGGGGACTACACCTTC.

The CDR3 loop is CASSYSGDNQPQHF. CDR3 DNA sequence: TGTGCCAGCAGTTACTCTGGGGACAATCAGCCCCAGCATTTT. V usage is TRBV6-6 and J usage is TRBJ1-5; D is unclear. The germline V and J ends were trimmed by 0 bases and 3 bases, with 6 bases remaining between them. The germline CDR1 and CDR2 sequences are MNHNY and SVGAGI (reference sequence). The CDR3 sequence is 14 residues long.

The CDR3 protein is CASSPAGPYGYTF. DNA of the CDR3: TGTGCCAGCAGCCCCGCCGGCCCCTATGGCTACACCTTC. The rearrangement joins TRBV7-2 to TRBJ1-2, with D uncertain. Trimming stripped 5 bases from V and 4 bases from J, with 11 bases between. Germline V lookup: CDR1 SGHTA, CDR2 FQGNSA. The CDR3 totals 13 residues.

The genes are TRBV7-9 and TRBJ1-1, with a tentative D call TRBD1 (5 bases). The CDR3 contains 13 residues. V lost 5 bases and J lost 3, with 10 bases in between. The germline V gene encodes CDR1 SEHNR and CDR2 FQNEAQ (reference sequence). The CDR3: CASSNKGDTEAFF. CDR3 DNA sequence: TGTGCCAGCAGCAATAAAGGGGACACTGAAGCTTTCTTT.

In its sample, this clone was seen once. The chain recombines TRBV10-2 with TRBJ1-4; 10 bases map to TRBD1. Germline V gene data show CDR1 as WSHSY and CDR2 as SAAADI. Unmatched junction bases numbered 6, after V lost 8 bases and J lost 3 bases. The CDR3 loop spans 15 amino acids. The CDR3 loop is CASGDRGLPNEKLFF. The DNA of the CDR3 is TGCGCCAGCGGCGACAGGGGGCTTCCTAATGAAAAACTGTTTTTT.

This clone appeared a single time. Here the CDR3 reads CASSFRDYGYTF. For the CDR3, the DNA is TGTGCCAGCAGTTTCCGGGACTATGGCTACACCTTC. The chain employs TRBV12-3 or TRBV12-4 and TRBJ1-2; D is unresolved. V was trimmed by 3 bases and J by 3 bases, leaving 5 bases between them. This CDR3 spans 12 amino acids.

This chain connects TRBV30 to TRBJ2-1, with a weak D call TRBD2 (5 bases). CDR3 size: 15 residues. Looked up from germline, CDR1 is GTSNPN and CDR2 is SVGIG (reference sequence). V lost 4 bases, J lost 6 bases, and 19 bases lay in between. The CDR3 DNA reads TGTGCCTGGACGGGCCCAGAGGGATGGTCCAATGAGCAGTTCTTC. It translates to CAWTGPEGWSNEQFF.

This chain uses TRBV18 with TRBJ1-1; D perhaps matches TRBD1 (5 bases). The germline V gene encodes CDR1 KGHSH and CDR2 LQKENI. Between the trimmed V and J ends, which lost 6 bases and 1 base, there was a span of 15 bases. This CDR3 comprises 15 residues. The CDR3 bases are TGTGCCAGCTCCAGGGAAGCCATTTGGAACACTGAAGCTTTCTTT. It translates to CASSREAIWNTEAFF.